The clone carrying this T cell receptor beta chain was picked up many times. The germline gives CDR1 MDHEN, CDR2 SYDVKM. CDR3 length: 12 residues. V dropped 5 bases and J dropped 3 bases, with 8 bases sitting between them. These data belong to a study of identical twins. TCRdb passed the 5' RACE reads through MiXCR, listing each CDR3 protein once. The data show around 240,000 distinct CDR3 sequences, 7% seen once. This sample also appeared in a second study, on yellow fever vaccine responses in identical twins.

The sequenced material came from memory (CD45RO+) T cells sorted from blood. This clonotype originated in a young woman in good health. The chain is built from TRBV28 and TRBJ2-7; possibly TRBD1 for D (5 bases). This CDR3 is CASSGAYYEQYF. The DNA of the CDR3 is TGTGCCAGCAGTGGGGCTTACTACGAGCAGTACTTC.